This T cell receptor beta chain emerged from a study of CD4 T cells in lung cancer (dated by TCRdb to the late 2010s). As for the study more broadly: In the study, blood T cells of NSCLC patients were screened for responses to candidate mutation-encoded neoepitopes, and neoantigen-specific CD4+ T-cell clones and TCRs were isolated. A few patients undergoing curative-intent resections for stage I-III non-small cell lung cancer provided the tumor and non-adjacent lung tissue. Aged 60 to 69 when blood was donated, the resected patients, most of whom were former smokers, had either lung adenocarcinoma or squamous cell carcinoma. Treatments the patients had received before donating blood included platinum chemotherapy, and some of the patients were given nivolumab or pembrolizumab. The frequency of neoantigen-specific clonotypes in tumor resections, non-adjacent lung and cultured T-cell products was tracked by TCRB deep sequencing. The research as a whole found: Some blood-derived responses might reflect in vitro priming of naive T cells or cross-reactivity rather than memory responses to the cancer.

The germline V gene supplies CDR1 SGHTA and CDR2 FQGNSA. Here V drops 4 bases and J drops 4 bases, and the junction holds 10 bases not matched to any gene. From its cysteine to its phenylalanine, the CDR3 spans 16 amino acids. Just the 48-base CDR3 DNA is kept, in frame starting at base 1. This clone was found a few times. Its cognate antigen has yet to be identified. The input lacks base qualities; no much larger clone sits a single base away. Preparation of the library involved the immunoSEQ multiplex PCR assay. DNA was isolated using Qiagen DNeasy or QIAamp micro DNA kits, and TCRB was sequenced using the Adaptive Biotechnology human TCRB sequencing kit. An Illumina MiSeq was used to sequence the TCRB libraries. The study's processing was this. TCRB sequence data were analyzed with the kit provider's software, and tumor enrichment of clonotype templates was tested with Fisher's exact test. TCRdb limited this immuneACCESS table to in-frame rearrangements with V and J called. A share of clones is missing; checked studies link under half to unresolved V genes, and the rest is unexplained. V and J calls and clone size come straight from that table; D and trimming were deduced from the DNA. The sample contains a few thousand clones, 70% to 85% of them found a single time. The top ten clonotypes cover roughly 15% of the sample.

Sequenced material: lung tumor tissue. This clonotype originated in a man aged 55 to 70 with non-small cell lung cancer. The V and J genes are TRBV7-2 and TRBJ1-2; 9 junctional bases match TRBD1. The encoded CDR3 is CASSYYDRGTSYGYTF. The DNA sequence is TGTGCCAGCAGCTATTATGACAGGGGGACAAGCTATGGCTACACCTTC.